This entry is about one T cell receptor beta chain. Its antigen is undetermined. This sample stems from a study of T-cell memory formation after mild COVID-19. Across the study: TCR clusters mostly belonged to single donors. Findings and limits, study-wide: Pre-infection memory already had some responding clones, implying cross-reactive memory joined. Clones that got smaller from day 15 to 85 had even CD4/CD8, while clones growing later tipped toward CD4+.

This CDR3 comprises 14 residues. The germline CDR1 and CDR2 sequences are SGHRS and YFSETQ. The V and J ends lost 2 bases and 1 base respectively, with 9 bases between them. 5'RACE, which relied on constant-segment primers, yielded TCR alpha and TCR beta cDNA libraries carrying sample barcodes and UMIs. TCRdb re-analysed the 5' RACE reads in MiXCR, keeping a single row per CDR3 protein. Altogether about 190,000 distinct CDR3 sequences are present, about a sixth being singletons, with the ten largest covering roughly 2.3%. This chain links TRBV5-1 with TRBJ2-5; D remains ambiguous. This TCR derives from an adult woman who had mild COVID-19 (a few samples of this study predate the infection). Cell type and time point are not known. Sequenced input: PBMCs or a T cell subset sorted from them (not recorded which). CDR3 loop: CASSFSTVQETQYF. CDR3 coding DNA: TGCGCCAGCAGCTTTTCAACAGTCCAAGAGACCCAGTACTTC.